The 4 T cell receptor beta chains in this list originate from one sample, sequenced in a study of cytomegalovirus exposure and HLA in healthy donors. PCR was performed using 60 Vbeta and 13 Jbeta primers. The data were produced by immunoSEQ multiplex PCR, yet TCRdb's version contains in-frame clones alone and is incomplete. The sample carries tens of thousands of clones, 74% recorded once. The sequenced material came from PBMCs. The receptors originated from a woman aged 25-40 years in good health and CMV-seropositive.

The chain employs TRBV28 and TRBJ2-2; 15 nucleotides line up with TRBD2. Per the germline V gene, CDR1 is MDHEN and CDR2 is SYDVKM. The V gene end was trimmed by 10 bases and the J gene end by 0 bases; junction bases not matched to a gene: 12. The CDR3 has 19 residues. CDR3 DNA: TGTGCCACCAATAAGAGGACTAGCGGGAGGGCGGCGAACACCGGGGAGCTGTTTTTT. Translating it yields CATNKRTSGRAANTGELFF.

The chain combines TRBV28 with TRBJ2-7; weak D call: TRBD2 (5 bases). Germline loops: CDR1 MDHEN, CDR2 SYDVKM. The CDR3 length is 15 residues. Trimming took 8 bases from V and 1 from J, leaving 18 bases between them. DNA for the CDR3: TGTGCCAGCTTATCGGGGAGTACGTCTTCCTACGAGCAGTACTTC. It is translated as CASLSGSTSSYEQYF.

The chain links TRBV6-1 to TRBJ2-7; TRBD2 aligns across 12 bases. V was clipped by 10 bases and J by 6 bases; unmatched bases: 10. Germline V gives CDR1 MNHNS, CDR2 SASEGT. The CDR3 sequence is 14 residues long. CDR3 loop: CATIRASGRGEQYF. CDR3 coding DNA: TGTGCCACTATTAGGGCTAGCGGGAGGGGCGAGCAGTACTTC.

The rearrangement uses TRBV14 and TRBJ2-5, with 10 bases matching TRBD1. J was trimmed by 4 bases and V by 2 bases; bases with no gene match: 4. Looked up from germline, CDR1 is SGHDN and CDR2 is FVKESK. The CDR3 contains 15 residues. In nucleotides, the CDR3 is TGTGCCAGCAGCCAACTGGGACAGGGGCGAGAGACCCAGTACTTC. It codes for CASSQLGQGRETQYF.